The text below deals with one TCR beta chain. What it binds is unknown. This CDR3 contains 16 residues. Germline V gene data show CDR1 as SGHRS and CDR2 as YFSETQ. Trimming took off 4 bases at V and 4 bases at J, with 20 bases between the two ends. This sample was included in a study of T cells after yellow fever vaccination. Findings of the study overall: There was a small share of clonotypes that showed up in both the CD4 and CD8 compartments.

Making TCR cDNA involved 5'RACE template switching, which added UMIs and a universal primer site. One entry per CDR3 protein results from TCRdb running MiXCR on the 5' RACE reads. Of fewer than 650,000 distinct CDR3 sequences in the sample, just over 20% were seen once. The sequence was obtained from a man younger than 30 who received the YFV17D yellow fever vaccine. Source: PBMCs, taken approximately 22 days after the first yellow fever vaccination. The chain links TRBV5-1 to TRBJ1-2; possibly TRBD1 for D (5 bases). The DNA of the CDR3 is TGCGCCAGCAGCGTGGGACGAGTAATCTCATCCTATGGCTACACCTTC. It translates to CASSVGRVISSYGYTF.